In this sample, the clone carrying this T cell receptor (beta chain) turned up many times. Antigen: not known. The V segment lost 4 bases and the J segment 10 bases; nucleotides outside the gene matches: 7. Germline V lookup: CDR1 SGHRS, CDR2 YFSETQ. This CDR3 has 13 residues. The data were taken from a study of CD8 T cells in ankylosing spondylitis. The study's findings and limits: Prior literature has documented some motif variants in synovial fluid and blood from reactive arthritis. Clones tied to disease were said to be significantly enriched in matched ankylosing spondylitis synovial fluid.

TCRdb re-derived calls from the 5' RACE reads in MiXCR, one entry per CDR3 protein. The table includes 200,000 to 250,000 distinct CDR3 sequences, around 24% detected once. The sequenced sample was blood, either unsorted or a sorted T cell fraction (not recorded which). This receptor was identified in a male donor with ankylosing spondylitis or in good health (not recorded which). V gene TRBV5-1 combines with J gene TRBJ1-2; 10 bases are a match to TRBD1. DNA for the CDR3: TGCGCCAGCAGCCGAGGACAGGGGGTGAACTACACCTTC. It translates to CASSRGQGVNYTF. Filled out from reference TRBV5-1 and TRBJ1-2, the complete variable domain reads KAGVTQTPRYLIKTRGQQVTLSCSPISGHRSVSWYQQTPGQGLQFLFEYFSETQRNKGNFPGRFSGRQFSNSRSEMNVSTLELGDSALYLCASSRGQGVNYTFGSGTRLTVV.